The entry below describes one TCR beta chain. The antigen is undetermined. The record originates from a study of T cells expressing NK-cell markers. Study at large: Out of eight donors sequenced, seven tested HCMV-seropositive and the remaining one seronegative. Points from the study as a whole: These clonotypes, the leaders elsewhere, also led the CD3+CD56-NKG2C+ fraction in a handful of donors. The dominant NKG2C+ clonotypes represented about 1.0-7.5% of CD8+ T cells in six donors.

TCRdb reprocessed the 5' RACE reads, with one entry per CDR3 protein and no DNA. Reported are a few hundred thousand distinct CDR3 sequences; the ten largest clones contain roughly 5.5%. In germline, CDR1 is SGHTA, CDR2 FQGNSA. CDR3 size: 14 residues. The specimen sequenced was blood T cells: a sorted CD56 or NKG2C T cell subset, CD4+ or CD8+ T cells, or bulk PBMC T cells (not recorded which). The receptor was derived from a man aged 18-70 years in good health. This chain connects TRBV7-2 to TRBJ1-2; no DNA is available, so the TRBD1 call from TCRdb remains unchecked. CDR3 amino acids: CASSPDRANGGYTF.